Each of the 4 T cell receptor beta chains below was sequenced from the same sample in a study of response to subunit inactivated influenza vaccine. TCRdb reprocessed the RT-PCR reads with MiXCR, giving one entry per CDR3 protein. This repertoire shows under 200,000 distinct CDR3 sequences, about a tenth found once; its top ten account for approximately 13%. This material consisted of non-naive T cells sorted from PBMCs, taken 40 to 50 days after vaccination. All receptors come from a man aged 50-60 years who received an inactivated influenza vaccine.

This sequence joins TRBV20-1 and TRBJ1-3, with 8 nucleotides matching TRBD1. This CDR3 has 15 residues. The germline CDR1 and CDR2 sequences are DFQATT and SNEGSKA (reference sequence). V gave up 6 bases and J gave up 3 bases; unmatched junction bases: 10. The CDR3 bases are TGCAGTGCCGAAAACAGGGGGTGGGATGGAAACACCATATATTTT. Translated: CSAENRGWDGNTIYF.

This clonotype was recorded a few times. V gene TRBV7-2 combines with J gene TRBJ2-2; possible D gene TRBD2, 5 bases. The germline V gene has CDR1 SGHTA and CDR2 FQGNSA. This CDR3 is 15 amino acids long. V shed 5 bases and J shed 4 bases, with 14 bases lying between them. The CDR3 nucleotides are TGTGCCAGCAGCCCAGGAGCTGCGGGCACCGGGGAGCTGTTTTTT. This gives the protein CASSPGAAGTGELFF. The variable domain in full, with the rest retrieved from reference TRBV7-2 and TRBJ2-2, is GAGVSQSPSNKVTEKGKDVELRCDPISGHTALYWYRQSLGQGLEFLIYFQGNSAPDKSGLPSDRFSAERTGGSVSTLTIQRTQQEDSAVYLCASSPGAAGTGELFFGEGSRLTVL.

This chain uses TRBV7-2 with TRBJ2-1; TRBD2 aligns across 9 bases. The CDR3 sequence is 16 residues long. The germline V gene encodes CDR1 SGHTA and CDR2 FQGNSA. J was trimmed by 3 bases and V by 0 bases; bases with no gene match: 3. Written as DNA, the CDR3 is TGTGCCAGCAGCTTAGCGGTTAGCGGGGGCTACAATGAGCAGTTCTTC. Amino acids: CASSLAVSGGYNEQFF. The whole variable domain, remainder taken from reference TRBV7-2 and TRBJ2-1, is GAGVSQSPSNKVTEKGKDVELRCDPISGHTALYWYRQSLGQGLEFLIYFQGNSAPDKSGLPSDRFSAERTGGSVSTLTIQRTQQEDSAVYLCASSLAVSGGYNEQFFGPGTRLTVL.

This clonotype was detected only a few times. V usage is TRBV5-1 and J usage is TRBJ2-5; D remains ambiguous. The CDR3 is 13 amino acids. Germline V CDR1 and CDR2: SGHRS, YFSETQ. Trimming stripped 3 bases from V and 2 bases from J, with 8 bases between. The CDR3 region has the DNA TGCGCCAGCAGCTCCGACCCTCAAGAGACCCAGTACTTC. This encodes CASSSDPQETQYF.